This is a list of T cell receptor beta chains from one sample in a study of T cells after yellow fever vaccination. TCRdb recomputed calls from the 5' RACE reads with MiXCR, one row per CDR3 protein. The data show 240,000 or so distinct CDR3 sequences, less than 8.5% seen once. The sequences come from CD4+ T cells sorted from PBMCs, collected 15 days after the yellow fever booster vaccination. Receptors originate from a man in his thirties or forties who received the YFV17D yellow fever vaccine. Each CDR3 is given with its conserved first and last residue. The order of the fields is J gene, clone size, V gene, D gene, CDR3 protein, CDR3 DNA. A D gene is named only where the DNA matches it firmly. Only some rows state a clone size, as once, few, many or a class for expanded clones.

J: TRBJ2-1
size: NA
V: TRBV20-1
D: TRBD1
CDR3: CSVVPGGGGDNEQFF
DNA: TGCAGTGTTGTCCCAGGGGGCGGCGGCGACAATGAGCAGTTCTTC

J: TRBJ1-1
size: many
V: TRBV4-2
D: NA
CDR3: CASSREAVPEAFF
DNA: TGTGCCAGCAGCCGGGAGGCCGTCCCTGAAGCTTTCTTT

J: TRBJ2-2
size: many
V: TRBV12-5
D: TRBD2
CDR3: CASGLNSRGLAISTGELFF
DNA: TGTGCTAGTGGTTTGAATTCCCGAGGACTAGCCATAAGCACCGGGGAGCTGTTTTTT

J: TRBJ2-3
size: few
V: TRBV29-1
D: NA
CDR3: CSVSTGILTDTQYF
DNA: TGCAGCGTCTCAACAGGGATTCTCACAGATACGCAGTATTTT

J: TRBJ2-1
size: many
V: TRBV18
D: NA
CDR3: CASGPGGAAYNEQFF
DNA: TGTGCCAGCGGACCAGGAGGGGCGGCCTACAATGAGCAGTTCTTC

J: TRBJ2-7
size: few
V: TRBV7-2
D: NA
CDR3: CASSLVGTVSSYEQYF
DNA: TGTGCCAGCAGCTTAGTGGGGACGGTTAGCTCCTACGAGCAGTACTTC

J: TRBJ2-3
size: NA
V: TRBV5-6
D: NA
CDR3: CASGPGLRGDTQYF
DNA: TGTGCCAGCGGCCCCGGGCTGAGGGGGGATACGCAGTATTTT

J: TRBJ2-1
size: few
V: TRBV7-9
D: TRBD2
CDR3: CASRVGGSSYNEQFF
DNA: TGTGCCAGCAGGGTCGGCGGGAGCTCCTACAATGAGCAGTTCTTC

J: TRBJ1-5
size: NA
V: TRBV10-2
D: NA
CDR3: CASSPTGLYQPQHF
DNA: TGCGCCAGCAGTCCTACAGGGTTATATCAGCCCCAGCATTTT

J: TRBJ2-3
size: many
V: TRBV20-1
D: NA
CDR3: CSALLDTQYF
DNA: TGCAGTGCCTTGCTGGATACGCAGTATTTT

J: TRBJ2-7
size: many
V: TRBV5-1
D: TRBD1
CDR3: CASSLQGGEQYF
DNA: TGCGCCAGCAGCCTACAGGGGGGCGAGCAGTACTTC

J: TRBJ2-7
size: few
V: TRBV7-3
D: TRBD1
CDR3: CASSPTGTLTGEQYF
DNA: TGTGCCAGCAGCCCGACAGGGACCCTCACCGGTGAGCAGTACTTC

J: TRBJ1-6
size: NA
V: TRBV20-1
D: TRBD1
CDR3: CSARKPGQGGSPLHF
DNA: TGCAGTGCTAGAAAGCCGGGACAGGGTGGATCACCCCTCCACTTT

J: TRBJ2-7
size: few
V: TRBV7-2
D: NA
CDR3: CASSSRPGDEQYF
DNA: TGTGCCAGCAGCTCCCGACCCGGGGACGAGCAGTACTTC

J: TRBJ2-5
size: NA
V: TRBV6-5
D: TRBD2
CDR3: CASSRGDRPQYF
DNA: TGTGCCAGCAGTCGGGGGGACCGGCCCCAGTACTTC

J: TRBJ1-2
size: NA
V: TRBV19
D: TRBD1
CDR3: CASTEGGRGYTF
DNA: TGTGCCAGTACCGAAGGGGGCCGAGGCTACACCTTC

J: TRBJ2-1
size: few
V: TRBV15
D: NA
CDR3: CATSGTVLREQFF
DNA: TGTGCCACCAGCGGGACGGTTCTTAGAGAGCAGTTCTTC

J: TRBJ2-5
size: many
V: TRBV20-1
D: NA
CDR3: CSATPGSNDQETQYF
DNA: TGCAGTGCCACTCCGGGGTCTAATGACCAAGAGACCCAGTACTTC

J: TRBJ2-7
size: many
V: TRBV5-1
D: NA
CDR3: CASSLLAGTSNEQYF
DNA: TGCGCCAGCAGCCTCCTCGCCGGGACTTCTAACGAGCAGTACTTC

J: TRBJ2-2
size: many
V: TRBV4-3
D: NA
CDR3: CASSQDGGTANTGELFF
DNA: TGCGCCAGCAGCCAAGATGGCGGGACAGCGAACACCGGGGAGCTGTTTTTT

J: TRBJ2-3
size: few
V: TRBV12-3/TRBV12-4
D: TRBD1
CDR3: CAVGTGSGTDTQYF
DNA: TGTGCCGTCGGGACAGGGAGCGGCACAGATACGCAGTATTTT

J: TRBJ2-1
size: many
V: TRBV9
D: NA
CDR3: CASSVDAGTYYNEQFF
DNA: TGTGCCAGCAGCGTAGACGCCGGAACCTACTACAATGAGCAGTTCTTC

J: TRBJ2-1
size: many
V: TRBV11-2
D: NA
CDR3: CASSLRGAWSSYNEQFF
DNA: TGTGCCAGCAGCTTAAGGGGGGCCTGGAGCTCCTACAATGAGCAGTTCTTC

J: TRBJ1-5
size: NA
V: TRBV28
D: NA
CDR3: CASSLSRGFQPQHF
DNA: TGTGCCAGCAGTTTAAGTCGGGGATTTCAGCCCCAGCATTTT

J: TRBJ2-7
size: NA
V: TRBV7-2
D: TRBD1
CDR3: CASSPGGAQYEQYF
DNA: TGTGCCAGCAGCCCAGGGGGCGCTCAATACGAGCAGTACTTC

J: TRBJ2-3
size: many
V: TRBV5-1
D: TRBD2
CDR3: CASSTGTSGTTDTQYF
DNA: TGCGCCAGCAGCACGGGGACTAGCGGGACCACAGATACGCAGTATTTT

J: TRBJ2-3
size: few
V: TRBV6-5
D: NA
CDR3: CASSHRTISSTDTQYF
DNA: TGTGCCAGCAGTCACCGGACTATATCTAGCACAGATACGCAGTATTTT

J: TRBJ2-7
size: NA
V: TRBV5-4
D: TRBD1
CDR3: CASRHNRGSSYEQYF
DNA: TGTGCCAGCAGACATAACAGGGGAAGCTCCTACGAGCAGTACTTC

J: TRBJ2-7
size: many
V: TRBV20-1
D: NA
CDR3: CSARGGYLAAKSYEQYF
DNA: TGCAGTGCTAGGGGTGGTTATTTAGCGGCCAAATCCTACGAGCAGTACTTC

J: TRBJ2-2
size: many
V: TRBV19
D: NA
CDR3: CASSMGSSNTGELFF
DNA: TGTGCCAGTAGTATGGGCAGCTCGAACACCGGGGAGCTGTTTTTT

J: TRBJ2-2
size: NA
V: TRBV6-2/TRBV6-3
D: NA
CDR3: CASSYGTKGLGELFF
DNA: TGTGCCAGCAGTTACGGAACGAAGGGTCTGGGGGAGCTGTTTTTT

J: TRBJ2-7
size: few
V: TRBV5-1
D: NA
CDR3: CASSLDRRAYEQYF
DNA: TGCGCCAGCAGCTTGGATCGCAGGGCCTACGAGCAGTACTTC

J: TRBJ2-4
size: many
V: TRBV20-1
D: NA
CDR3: CSAINATISRNIQYF
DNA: TGCAGTGCTATAAACGCCACTATCAGTCGAAACATTCAGTACTTC

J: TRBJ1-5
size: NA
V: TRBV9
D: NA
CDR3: CASSSGAGAVGPQHF
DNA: TGTGCCAGCAGCTCCGGGGCAGGGGCTGTAGGGCCCCAGCATTTT

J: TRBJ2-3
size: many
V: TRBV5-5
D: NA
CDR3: CASSTREDTQYF
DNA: TGTGCCAGCAGCACCAGGGAAGATACGCAGTATTTT

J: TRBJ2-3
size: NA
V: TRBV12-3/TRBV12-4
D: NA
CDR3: CASRKQLGRGDTQYF
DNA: TGTGCCAGCCGAAAACAGCTGGGTCGAGGAGATACGCAGTATTTT

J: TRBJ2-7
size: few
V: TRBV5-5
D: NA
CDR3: CASSLGPLHWIYEQYF
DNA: TGTGCCAGCAGCTTGGGACCCCTACATTGGATCTACGAGCAGTACTTC

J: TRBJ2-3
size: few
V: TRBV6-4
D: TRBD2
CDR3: CATSTSGTDTQYF
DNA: TGTGCCACCTCGACTAGCGGGACAGATACGCAGTATTTT

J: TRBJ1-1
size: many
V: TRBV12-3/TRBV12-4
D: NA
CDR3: CASSLISTDEAFF
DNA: TGTGCCAGCAGTTTAATATCGACAGATGAAGCTTTCTTT

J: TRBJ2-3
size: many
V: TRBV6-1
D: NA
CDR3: CASGQVTGTDTQYF
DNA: TGTGCCAGCGGGCAAGTAACAGGCACAGATACGCAGTATTTT

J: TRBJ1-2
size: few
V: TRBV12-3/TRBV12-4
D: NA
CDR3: CASSLGTRYTF
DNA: TGTGCCAGCAGTTTAGGTACGAGGTACACCTTC

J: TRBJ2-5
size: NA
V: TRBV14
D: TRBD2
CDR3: CASSQLLAGVETQYF
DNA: TGTGCCAGCAGCCAACTTCTAGCGGGAGTGGAGACCCAGTACTTC

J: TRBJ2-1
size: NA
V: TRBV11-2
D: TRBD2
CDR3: CASRKLAGSNEQFF
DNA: TGTGCCAGCCGAAAACTAGCGGGATCCAATGAGCAGTTCTTC